These 4 T cell receptor beta chains came from one sample sequenced in a study of T cells of healthy individuals. TCRdb processed the 5' RACE reads anew with MiXCR; each CDR3 protein has one entry. The table shows around 83,000 distinct CDR3 sequences, with approximately 5.4% occurring only once. The receptors shown here come from a female donor in good health.

This clonotype was observed a few times. The chain links TRBV20-1 to TRBJ1-1; D ambiguous. Trimming removed 3 bases from V and 8 bases from J, with 19 bases in between. The CDR3 loop spans 14 amino acids. Germline lookup yields CDR1 DFQATT and CDR2 SNEGSKA (reference sequence). The CDR3 DNA sequence: TGCAGTGCTAGGGGAAGTAGCCGGTCGGCCGAAGCTTTCTTT. Its protein product is CSARGSSRSAEAFF.

This clonotype was detected many times. J is TRBJ2-3 and V is TRBV7-2; D might be TRBD2 (6 bases). CDR1 is SGHTA and CDR2 is FQGNSA in the germline V gene. Trimming took off 1 base at V and 8 bases at J, with 13 bases between the two ends. CDR3 length: 14 amino acids. This CDR3 is CASSLVPEGSTQYF. The CDR3 region has the DNA TGTGCCAGCAGCTTAGTCCCGGAGGGGTCTACGCAGTATTTT.

This clonotype was detected many times. This sequence joins TRBV28 and TRBJ2-2; D not resolved. This CDR3 region has 15 residues. Looked up from germline, CDR1 is MDHEN and CDR2 is SYDVKM. V lost 2 bases and J lost 4, with 11 bases in between. This CDR3 is CASSLGGIRTGELFF. The DNA for the CDR3 is TGTGCCAGCAGTTTAGGTGGGATTCGCACCGGGGAGCTGTTTTTT.

J is TRBJ1-1 and V is TRBV12-3 or TRBV12-4, with 9 bases aligning to TRBD1. The junction had 8 bases not matched to a gene; V was cut back by 5 bases and J by 4 bases. The CDR3 sequence is 15 residues long. CDR3 loop: CASSEQGAPITEAFF. CDR3 coding DNA: TGTGCCAGCAGTGAACAGGGGGCGCCGATCACTGAAGCTTTCTTT.